Listed below are T cell receptor beta chains from one sample, sequenced in a study of shared clonotypes between healthy human individuals. Sequencing used immunoSEQ multiplex PCR; TCRdb keeps in-frame clones, though not all of them. In the table there are around 350,000 clones, 73% of which are singletons. Sequenced material: memory CD4+ T cells sorted from blood. The receptors come from a man aged 25-45 years in good health. The CDR3 runs from the conserved cysteine through the conserved F or W. D genes are given only for firm matches. Part of the rows lack a size; the others show once, few, many or a class for expanded clones.

>TRBV10-2|.|TRBJ2-7|TRBD2
TGCGCCAGCAGCGATAGCGGGCTTTCCTACGAGCAGTACTTC
CASSDSGLSYEQYF
>TRBV29-1|.|TRBJ2-3|.
TGCAGCGTTGACACAGGGAGGGCTTCAGATACGCAGTATTTT
CSVDTGRASDTQYF
>TRBV5-6|.|TRBJ1-1|.
TGTGCCAGCAGCGGGAGGCGGGGGTGGACTGAAGCTTTCTTT
CASSGRRGWTEAFF
>TRBV27|.|TRBJ2-7|TRBD1
TGTGCCAGCAGTTTCAATTCAGGGACAGGCCAGCAGTACTTC
CASSFNSGTGQQYF
>TRBV28|once|TRBJ2-2|.
TGTGCCAGCAGTTTATGGGGGGGACAGCCGAACACCGGGGAGCTGTTTTTT
CASSLWGGQPNTGELFF
>TRBV5-1|.|TRBJ2-4|.
TGCGCCAGCAGCTTGGACAGGACAAACATTCAGTACTTC
CASSLDRTNIQYF
>TRBV15|.|TRBJ2-1|TRBD2
TGTGCCACCAGCAAAGACCCTGGGACTAGCGGGCGCTCCTACAATGAGCAGTTCTTC
CATSKDPGTSGRSYNEQFF
>TRBV6-5|.|TRBJ2-3|.
TGTGCCAGCAGTGAATCAGATACGCAGTATTTT
CASSESDTQYF
>TRBV14|.|TRBJ2-7|.
TGTGCCAGCAGCCAACGCCTGGACCGCGAGCAGTACTTC
CASSQRLDREQYF
>TRBV13|.|TRBJ2-1|TRBD2
TGTGCCAGCAGCTTACGGACTCGGACTAGCGGGAGGCCCAACTACAATGAGCAGTTCTTC
CASSLRTRTSGRPNYNEQFF
>TRBV7-2|.|TRBJ2-1|TRBD2
TGTGCCAGCAGGTCGCGGGGCGGGAGCTCCTACAATGAGCAGTTCTTC
CASRSRGGSSYNEQFF
>TRBV2|.|TRBJ2-5|TRBD2
TGTGCCAGCACTCAGGAGAGCGGGAGCCAAGAGACCCAGTACTTC
CASTQESGSQETQYF